This T cell receptor beta chain was documented in a study of T cell responses to AZD1222 COVID-19 vaccine. Study-wide results and caveats: Of spike-specific TCRs, nearly half reportedly target regions left unmutated in variants.

To note about this clone: Its antigen is as yet unknown.

There are 13 residues in the CDR3. CDR1 SQVTM and CDR2 ANQGSEA come from the germline V gene. Trimming cost V 6 bases and J 1 base, with 13 bases left between them. The table came from immunoSEQ multiplex PCR; TCRdb's copy has only in-frame clones and leaves some out. Altogether roughly 80,000 clones are present, about 90% being singletons, with the ten largest covering about 5%. This TCR was recovered from an adult in good health. The chain is built from TRBV29-1 and TRBJ2-7, with D hard to call. The source was peripheral blood, collected on day 0 of AZD1222 vaccination. CDR3 bases: TGCAGCGTACGAAAGGACGGGTCCTACGAGCAGTACTTC. Its translation: CSVRKDGSYEQYF.